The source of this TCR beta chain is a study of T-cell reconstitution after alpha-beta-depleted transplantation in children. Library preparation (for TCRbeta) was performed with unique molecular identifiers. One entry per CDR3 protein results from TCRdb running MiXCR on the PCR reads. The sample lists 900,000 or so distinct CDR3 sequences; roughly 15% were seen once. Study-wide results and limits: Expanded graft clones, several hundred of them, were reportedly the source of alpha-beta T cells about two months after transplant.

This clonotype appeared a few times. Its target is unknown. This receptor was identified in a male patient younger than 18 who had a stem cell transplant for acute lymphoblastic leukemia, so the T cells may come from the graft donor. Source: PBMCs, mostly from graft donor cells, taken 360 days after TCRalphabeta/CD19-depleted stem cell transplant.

The CDR3 sequence: CASSPLGTSGSGYTGELFF. The CDR3 nucleotides are TGCGCCAGCAGCCCACTTGGAACTAGCGGGAGTGGGTACACCGGGGAGCTGTTTTTT. This chain links TRBV5-1 with TRBJ2-2, with 11 bases identical to TRBD2. V was clipped by 4 bases and J by 3 bases; unmatched bases: 14. This CDR3 spans 19 amino acids. CDR1 and CDR2 from the germline V gene are SGHRS and YFSETQ.